These T cell receptor beta chains were read from a single sample in a study of OX40 agonist ivuxolimab in advanced cancers. Sequencing was performed with immunoSEQ multiplex PCR; in TCRdb, only in-frame clones are kept and a portion is missing. The sample shows over 85,000 clones, 90% to 95% of them seen only once. The specimen was CD4+ or CD8+ T cells sorted from blood, collected in a trial of the OX40 agonist ivuxolimab. Receptor source: an adult with an advanced solid tumor such as melanoma, head and neck, liver or kidney cancer. Each CDR3 is given with its conserved first and last residue. A D gene is named only where the DNA matches it firmly. Not all rows give a size; the values are once, few, many and, for expanded clones, a class.

d_gene,abundance,j_gene,v_gene,CDR3nt,CDR3aa
TRBD1,-,TRBJ1-6,TRBV19,TGTGCCAGTACGATTTCAGGGGGCGCGGGGAATTCACCCCTCCACTTT,CASTISGGAGNSPLHF
TRBD2,-,TRBJ2-7,TRBV10-1,TGCGCCAGCAGTGATTACGGACTAGCGCCTATCCCCTACGAGCAGTACTTC,CASSDYGLAPIPYEQYF
TRBD1,-,TRBJ1-1,TRBV6-5,TGTGCCAGCAGTTACGCAGGGACAGGGACTAACACTGAAGCTTTCTTT,CASSYAGTGTNTEAFF
-,once,TRBJ2-3,TRBV30,TGTGCCTGGAGATCTCAGGGATGGAGCACAGATACGCAGTATTTT,CAWRSQGWSTDTQYF
-,once,TRBJ2-7,TRBV18,TGTGCCAGCTCACGCGACCACAGTAACCTCCTACGGGAGCAGTACTTC,CASSRDHSNLLREQYF
-,-,TRBJ2-1,TRBV5-1,TGCGCCAGCAGCTTGTACCAGAGCTCCTACAATGAGCAGTTCTTC,CASSLYQSSYNEQFF
-,-,TRBJ1-5,TRBV28,TGTGCCAGCAGAAAGGTTAGCAATCAGCCCCAGCATTTT,CASRKVSNQPQHF
-,-,TRBJ2-7,TRBV6-1,TGTGCCAGCAGTGTACAGGGGACAGCGAAGCGGGTATTCCCCTCCTACGAGCAGTACTTC,CASSVQGTAKRVFPSYEQYF
-,-,TRBJ2-1,TRBV7-8,TGTGCCAGCAGCTTCCTAGTCGGAGATGAGCAGTTCTTC,CASSFLVGDEQFF
-,-,TRBJ1-6,TRBV9,TGTGCCAGCAGCCAGGACCAGCTCTACTATAATTCACCCCTCCACTTT,CASSQDQLYYNSPLHF
TRBD2,few,TRBJ2-1,TRBV7-2,TGTGCCAGCAGCTCGCGAGGAGCGGGAGCTCTTGAGCAGTTCTTC,CASSSRGAGALEQFF
TRBD1,-,TRBJ2-3,TRBV7-8,TGTGCCAGCAGCTGGACAGGGGGCACAGATACGCAGTATTTT,CASSWTGGTDTQYF
-,-,TRBJ1-4,TRBV6-5,TGTGCCAGCAGACCCACAGGGAGAGGCGAAAAACTGTTTTTT,CASRPTGRGEKLFF
-,-,TRBJ2-2,TRBV9,TGTGCCAGCAGCGTAGGGGCGGCCGCCGACACCGGGGAGCTGTTTTTT,CASSVGAAADTGELFF
-,-,TRBJ2-7,TRBV7-8,TGTGCCAGCAGCTTAGCGCGGCTAGGCTCCTACGAGCAGTACTTC,CASSLARLGSYEQYF
TRBD1,once,TRBJ2-7,TRBV7-2,TGTGCCAGCAGCCCAGCCGGGACAGGGGCCTACGAGCAGTACTTC,CASSPAGTGAYEQYF
-,-,TRBJ2-3,TRBV5-1,TGCGCCAGCAGCTTACAAGGGGTTGGGTCCGATACGCAGTATTTT,CASSLQGVGSDTQYF